This T cell receptor beta chain was documented in a study of chemoradiotherapy in HPV16-positive cancers. Libraries were prepared by immunoSEQ multiplex PCR; TCRdb keeps only in-frame clonotypes and omits some of them. The sample consists of tens of thousands of clones, around nine tenths of them appearing once. The sample holds one count of this clone. Its antigen is still unknown. Regarding the study as a whole: Candidate HPV-specific clones and E7-related TCR motifs grew in tumor during treatment. HPV-responsive T-cell expansion during chemoradiotherapy was linked to improved recurrence-free survival in HPV16-positive patients.

Looked up from germline, CDR1 is SGHTA and CDR2 is FQGNSA. V was clipped by 1 base and J by 3 bases, with 14 bases between them. This CDR3 comprises 16 residues. The origin of this receptor is a human donor with HPV-associated anogenital cancer. J is TRBJ2-3 and V is TRBV7-2; D may be TRBD2 (5 bases). Here the sequenced sample was blood, taken from a patient who underwent chemoradiotherapy. CDR3 nucleotides: TGTGCCAGCAGCTTAGAGGGTGTGGGAGCTACAGATACGCAGTATTTT. Translated: CASSLEGVGATDTQYF.